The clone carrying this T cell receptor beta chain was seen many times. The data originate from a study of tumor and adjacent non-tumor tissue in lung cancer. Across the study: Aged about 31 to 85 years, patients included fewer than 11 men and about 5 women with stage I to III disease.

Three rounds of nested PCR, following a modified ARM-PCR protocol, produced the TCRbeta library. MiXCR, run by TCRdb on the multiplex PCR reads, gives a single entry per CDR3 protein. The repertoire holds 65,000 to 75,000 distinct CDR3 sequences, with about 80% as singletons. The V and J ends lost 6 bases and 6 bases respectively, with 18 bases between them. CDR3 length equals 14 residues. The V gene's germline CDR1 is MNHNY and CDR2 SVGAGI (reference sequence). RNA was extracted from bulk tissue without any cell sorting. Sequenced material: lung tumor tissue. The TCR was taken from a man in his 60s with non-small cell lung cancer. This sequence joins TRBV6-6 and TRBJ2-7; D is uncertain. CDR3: CASRVGTLRFEQYF. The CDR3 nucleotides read TGTGCCAGCAGGGTTGGTACCCTTCGGTTCGAGCAGTACTTC.